Listed below are T cell receptor beta chains from one sample, sequenced in a study of monozygotic twins with inflammatory bowel disease. TCRdb re-called the 5' RACE reads and catalogs CDR3 proteins one per entry, DNA excluded. This sample's table reports a few hundred thousand distinct CDR3 sequences. Sequenced: blood. The receptors shown here come from a human donor with ulcerative colitis or Crohn's disease, or a healthy co-twin of an affected twin (not recorded which). CDR3s include the opening cysteine and the closing phenylalanine or tryptophan. Fields, in order: V gene, J gene, CDR3 protein.

V: TRBV7-9; J: TRBJ1-3; CDR3: CASSSTRAGNTIYF
V: TRBV6-1; J: TRBJ1-2; CDR3: CASRRDWTGAYGYTF
V: TRBV18; J: TRBJ2-7; CDR3: CASSPPSAGAYEQYF
V: TRBV12-3/TRBV12-4; J: TRBJ1-5; CDR3: CASTANSNQPQHF
V: TRBV6-1; J: TRBJ1-5; CDR3: CASTTGRFYQPQHF
V: TRBV7-8; J: TRBJ1-3; CDR3: CASSPTDVGNTIYF
V: TRBV20-1; J: TRBJ1-6; CDR3: CSAETGGDSPLHF
V: TRBV11-2; J: TRBJ1-2; CDR3: CASSSRVIDHGYTF
V: TRBV6-1; J: TRBJ1-6; CDR3: CASSRQGSDNSPLHF
V: TRBV5-1; J: TRBJ1-1; CDR3: CASRISSTEAFF
V: TRBV14; J: TRBJ1-4; CDR3: CASSQPGLRLGDEKLFF
V: TRBV27; J: TRBJ1-4; CDR3: CASTSLVRQHEKLFF
V: TRBV10-3; J: TRBJ2-3; CDR3: CAITPALAGPDTQYF
V: TRBV4-1; J: TRBJ1-5; CDR3: CASSPYVRVLDQPQHF
V: TRBV10-3; J: TRBJ1-4; CDR3: CATTGDNEKLFF
V: TRBV5-6; J: TRBJ2-5; CDR3: CASSGGDSWQETQYF
V: TRBV20-1; J: TRBJ1-1; CDR3: CSARVVGRLNTEAFF
V: TRBV27; J: TRBJ2-1; CDR3: CASGGALNEQFF
V: TRBV11-2; J: TRBJ2-7; CDR3: CASSLYGTVPYEQYF
V: TRBV27; J: TRBJ1-4; CDR3: CASSRTGDEKLFF
V: TRBV10-3; J: TRBJ1-3; CDR3: CAPSPQSLLCGTIYF
V: TRBV19; J: TRBJ2-6; CDR3: CASSGTGLAGANVLTF
V: TRBV5-6; J: TRBJ2-2; CDR3: CASSLTLGTSRDTGELFF
V: TRBV15; J: TRBJ2-7; CDR3: CATSRERAGAASYEQYF
V: TRBV29-1; J: TRBJ1-1; CDR3: CSVGAPGGWKTEAFF
V: TRBV27; J: TRBJ2-7; CDR3: CATKVWERNEQYF
V: TRBV5-1; J: TRBJ2-6; CDR3: CASSGHSGANVLTF
V: TRBV5-1; J: TRBJ2-3; CDR3: CASSPPLGTPRTDTQYF
V: TRBV6-1; J: TRBJ2-7; CDR3: CASSVDPRGHRYYEQYF
V: TRBV6-1; J: TRBJ2-2; CDR3: CASSIRTGYTGELFF
V: TRBV12-3/TRBV12-4; J: TRBJ1-6; CDR3: CASSLYGQDNSPLHF
V: TRBV15; J: TRBJ1-5; CDR3: CATSREAGQPQHF
V: TRBV7-9; J: TRBJ1-2; CDR3: CASSFAQTAFVYGYTF
V: TRBV18; J: TRBJ2-7; CDR3: CASSWTSGASYEQYF
V: TRBV15; J: TRBJ1-5; CDR3: CATSREGELNQPQHF
V: TRBV5-4; J: TRBJ2-5; CDR3: CASSSGPGVIETQYF
V: TRBV7-6; J: TRBJ2-1; CDR3: CASSLAFGTSGPGEQFF
V: TRBV7-3; J: TRBJ2-5; CDR3: CASSLRGGKIQETQYF
V: TRBV12-3/TRBV12-4; J: TRBJ1-4; CDR3: CASSRGINEKLFF
V: TRBV15; J: TRBJ2-3; CDR3: CATSRGARDTQYF
V: TRBV7-9; J: TRBJ2-3; CDR3: CASSYDRSRDTQYF
V: TRBV2; J: TRBJ2-7; CDR3: CASSSGTGNYEQYF
V: TRBV27; J: TRBJ1-1; CDR3: CASSLIPRGHGEAFF
V: TRBV7-9; J: TRBJ1-1; CDR3: CASSFQGADTEAFF
V: TRBV13; J: TRBJ2-5; CDR3: CASSLEVGRQETQYF
V: TRBV7-9; J: TRBJ1-2; CDR3: CASSLSERSYGYTF
V: TRBV5-1; J: TRBJ2-7; CDR3: CASSLPTGSDDEQYF
V: TRBV10-2; J: TRBJ1-2; CDR3: CASSEFIREMYTF